This T cell receptor (beta chain) was documented in a study of blood T cell repertoires in COVID-19. Sequencing used immunoSEQ multiplex PCR; TCRdb keeps in-frame clones, though not all of them. The data hold some 200,000 clones, with approximately 86% observed a single time. V was cut by 4 bases and J by 7 bases, with 16 bases left in between. The CDR3 spans 14 residues. Per the germline V gene, CDR1 is MNHEY and CDR2 is SVGEGT. The specimen sequenced was PBMCs or T cells enriched from blood (not recorded which). The rearrangement uses TRBV6-2 or TRBV6-3 and TRBJ1-1; D is perhaps TRBD1 (5 bases). The clonotype was recovered from a woman in her thirties who had recovered from COVID-19. The CDR3 nucleotides are TGTGCCAGCAGTTCCCCCCAGGGAACAAGTGAAGCTTTCTTT. This translates into CASSSPQGTSEAFF.